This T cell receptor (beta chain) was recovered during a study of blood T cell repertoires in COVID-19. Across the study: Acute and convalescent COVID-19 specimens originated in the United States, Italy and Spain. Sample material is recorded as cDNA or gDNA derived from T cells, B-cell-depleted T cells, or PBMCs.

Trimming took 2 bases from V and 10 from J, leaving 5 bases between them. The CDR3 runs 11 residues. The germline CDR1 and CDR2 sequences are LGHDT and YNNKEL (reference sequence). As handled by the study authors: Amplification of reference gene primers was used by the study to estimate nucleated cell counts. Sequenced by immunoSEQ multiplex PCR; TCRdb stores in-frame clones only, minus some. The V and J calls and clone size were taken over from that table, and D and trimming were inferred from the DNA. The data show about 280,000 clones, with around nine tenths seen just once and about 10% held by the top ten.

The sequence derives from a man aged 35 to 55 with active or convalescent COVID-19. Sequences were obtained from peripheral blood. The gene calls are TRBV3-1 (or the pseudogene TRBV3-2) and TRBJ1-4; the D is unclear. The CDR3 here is CASSQRGKLFF. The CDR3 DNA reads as TGTGCCAGCAGCCAACGCGGAAAACTGTTTTTT.